The 20 T cell receptor beta chains below come from one sample, sequenced in a study of T cell repertoires in cytomegalovirus infection. The antigens these receptors bind are not known. In TCRdb, the reads were re-called with MiXCR into one record per CDR3 protein. The data show over 250,000 distinct CDR3 sequences, approximately 22% seen once. The material was cultured PBMCs, obtained from culture after CMV antigen stimulation. The receptors derive from a human donor in good health (CMV status not recorded). Some clones in this sample may be carry-over from other donors' samples.

This clonotype was picked up a small number of times. J is TRBJ2-1 and V is TRBV11-2; 10 positions match TRBD2. The CDR3 spans 16 residues. J was trimmed by 2 bases and V by 4 bases; bases with no gene match: 5. CDR1 is SGHAT, CDR2 FQNNGV, per germline. This CDR3 reads CASSYALAGAYNEQFF. CDR3 DNA sequence: TGTGCCAGCAGCTACGCCCTAGCGGGGGCCTACAATGAGCAGTTCTTC.

The chain combines TRBV4-3 with TRBJ2-7; the D gene is possibly TRBD1 (5 bases). The CDR3 spans 16 residues. Germline CDR1 and CDR2: LGHNA and YSLEER. V lost 1 base to trimming and J lost 1 base, with 14 bases between them. The CDR3 here is CASSQVITGVSYEQYF. In DNA, the CDR3 is TGCGCCAGCAGCCAAGTTATAACAGGAGTATCCTACGAGCAGTACTTC.

There are many counts of this clonotype. The junction differs from germline at one of its ends, possibly a read error. The genes are TRBV7-2 and TRBJ2-5; D is unresolved. CDR1 is SGHTA, CDR2 FQGNSA, per germline. The CDR3 totals 12 residues. The chain's CDR3 is CASSPEQGTQYF. The CDR3, as DNA: TGTGCCAGCAGCCCGGAACAAGGGACCCAGTACTTC.

The rearrangement joins TRBV19 to TRBJ2-3, with 7 bases that match TRBD2. Germline V lookup: CDR1 LNHDA, CDR2 SQIVND (reference sequence). The V gene end was trimmed by 7 bases and the J gene end by 4 bases; junction bases not matched to a gene: 8. The CDR3 is made up of 14 amino acids. CDR3 nucleotides: TGTGCCAGTACCCCGCCGGGAGGAGCAGATACGCAGTATTTT. Its protein is CASTPPGGADTQYF.

The chain uses TRBV4-3 and TRBJ2-2, with D possibly being TRBD1 (6 bases). Trimming stripped 2 bases from V and 4 bases from J, with 20 bases between. The CDR3 is 18 amino acids. Germline loops: CDR1 LGHNA, CDR2 YSLEER. The CDR3 DNA reads as TGCGCCAGCAGCCAAAACCCCGCGCAGGGGTCCTTCACCGGGGAGCTGTTTTTT. This codes for CASSQNPAQGSFTGELFF.

The sample holds many counts of this clonotype. This chain connects TRBV7-2 to TRBJ2-3; 8 bases agree with TRBD2. The germline gives CDR1 SGHTA, CDR2 FQGNSA. J was trimmed by 5 bases and V by 5 bases; bases with no gene match: 9. The CDR3 has 15 amino acids. The CDR3 DNA follows: TGTGCCAGCAGCCCCCCGGGACTAGAGTTAGATACGCAGTATTTT. Encoded protein: CASSPPGLELDTQYF.

This clonotype was seen at least ten times. The chain uses TRBV7-8 and TRBJ2-1; 9 nucleotides line up with TRBD2. Germline V gives CDR1 SGHVS, CDR2 FQNEAQ. The CDR3 length is 17 residues. Germline trimming cut 5 bases from V and 2 bases from J; bases unmatched to any gene: 10. The CDR3 reads CASSLRRTSEAYNEQFF. CDR3 sequence (DNA): TGTGCCAGCAGCCTACGACGGACTAGCGAGGCCTACAATGAGCAGTTCTTC.

This clonotype turned up a few times. This chain's CDR3 is CASSETDLKYF. DNA of the CDR3: TGTGCCAGCAGTGAAACGGACCTTAAGTACTTC. The chain recombines TRBV25-1 with TRBJ2-5; D is uncertain. Germline V gene data show CDR1 as MGHDK and CDR2 as SYGVNS. Deletions cut 2 bases from V and 12 bases from J, with 10 bases between. This CDR3 region has 11 residues. Supplemented by reference TRBV25-1 and TRBJ2-5, the full variable domain reads EADIYQTPRYLVIGTGKKITLECSQTMGHDKMYWYQQDPGMELHLIHYSYGVNSTEKGDLSSESTVSRIRTEHFPLTLESARPSHTSQYLCASSETDLKYFGPGTRLLVL.

This clonotype was observed at least ten times. The chain joins TRBV20-1 to TRBJ2-1; D gene unclear. The CDR3 totals 13 residues. Between the trimmed V and J ends, which lost 0 bases and 7 bases, there was a span of 10 bases. CDR1 and CDR2 from the germline V gene are DFQATT and SNEGSKA (reference sequence). The CDR3 coding sequence is TGCAGTGCTAGAGATCTCAGTGGGAATGAGCAGTTCTTC. This encodes CSARDLSGNEQFF.

This clonotype was recorded many times. J is TRBJ1-1 and V is TRBV7-2; D perhaps matches TRBD1 (6 bases). Germline assignment: CDR1 SGHTA and CDR2 FQGNSA. The germline V and J ends were trimmed by 0 bases and 3 bases, with 14 bases remaining between them. The CDR3 covers 16 residues. CDR3 amino acids: CASSLASSRGYTEAFF. The DNA for the CDR3 is TGTGCCAGCAGCTTAGCGTCCTCGAGGGGGTACACTGAAGCTTTCTTT.

This clonotype was observed a few times. The chain carries TRBV19 and TRBJ2-1; 7 bases align to TRBD1. V lost 3 bases to trimming and J lost 4 bases; unmatched junction nucleotides: 9. From germline, CDR1 is LNHDA and CDR2 SQIVND (reference sequence). The CDR3 spans 16 residues. The CDR3 is CASSIADRIQYNEQFF. The DNA for the CDR3 is TGTGCCAGTAGTATTGCGGACAGGATACAGTACAATGAGCAGTTCTTC.

This clonotype showed up just a few times. The chain uses TRBV20-1 and TRBJ1-5; D call uncertain. This CDR3 is 13 amino acids long. Germline V lookup: CDR1 DFQATT, CDR2 SNEGSKA (reference sequence). The ends were cut back, 3 bases at V and 7 bases at J, with 13 bases in the middle. CDR3 sequence: CSARSGNDQPQHF. CDR3 DNA sequence: TGCAGTGCTAGGAGCGGGAACGACCAGCCCCAGCATTTT.

This clonotype was counted ten times or more. The chain is built from TRBV7-8 and TRBJ2-1, with 7 bases matching TRBD2. Germline V gene data show CDR1 as SGHVS and CDR2 as FQNEAQ. V shed 4 bases and J 3 bases; nucleotides not matched to a gene: 9. This CDR3 is built from 16 residues. The CDR3 here is CASSSLVASGYNEQFF. The DNA of the CDR3 is TGTGCCAGCAGCTCCCTGGTCGCTAGCGGCTACAATGAGCAGTTCTTC.

The chain joins TRBV11-2 to TRBJ1-2, with D uncertain. The CDR3 is made up of 13 amino acids. Trimming cost V 7 bases and J 2 bases, with 11 bases left between them. Per germline, CDR1 SGHAT and CDR2 FQNNGV. CDR3 nucleotide sequence: TGTGCCAGCACCATCGGACGGAACTATGGCTACACCTTC. Translated: CASTIGRNYGYTF.

CDR3 region: CASSFAGTSGYNEQFF. For the CDR3, the DNA is TGCGCCAGCAGCTTCGCCGGGACTAGCGGTTACAATGAGCAGTTCTTC. J is TRBJ2-1 and V is TRBV4-1; 11 bases line up with TRBD2. The CDR3 runs to 16 residues. CDR1 MGHRA and CDR2 YSYEKL come from the germline V gene. Unmatched junction bases numbered 7, after V lost 5 bases and J lost 4 bases.

This clonotype was recorded at least ten times. The V gene is TRBV12-3 or TRBV12-4, the J gene TRBJ2-7; 10 positions agree with TRBD2. V shed 6 bases, J shed 2 bases, and the junction held 4 bases outside the gene matches. The CDR3 has 14 residues. CDR3 sequence reads: CASSTSGNTYEQYF. The CDR3 DNA is TGTGCCAGCAGCACTAGCGGGAACACCTACGAGCAGTACTTC.

Notes on this clonotype: A read error may account for a junction end that differs from germline. The DNA for the CDR3 is TGTGTCAGCAGTTACGCCGGGAAAGAGACCCAGTACTTC. Its translation: CVSSYAGKETQYF. The chain is built from TRBV6-2 or TRBV6-3 and TRBJ2-5; D is possibly TRBD2 (5 bases). CDR1 MNHEY and CDR2 SVGEGT come from the germline V gene. The length of the CDR3 is 13 residues.

The table lists this clonotype with a few counts. The rearrangement uses TRBV27 and TRBJ2-3; D may be TRBD2 (6 bases). Trimming removed 2 bases from V and 1 base from J, with 10 bases in between. The CDR3 totals 15 residues. CDR1 and CDR2 from the germline V gene are MNHEY and SMNVEV (reference sequence). The CDR3 nucleotides read TGTGCCAGCAGTTTACCGGGAGCCGGCACAGATACGCAGTATTTT. This sequence encodes CASSLPGAGTDTQYF.

Written as DNA, the CDR3 is TGTGCCAGCTCACCAAGACAGGGGGCAACCAAAAACATTCAGTACTTC. Its translation: CASSPRQGATKNIQYF. The V gene is TRBV18, the J gene TRBJ2-4, with 10 bases matching TRBD1. The CDR3 totals 16 residues. The V segment lost 2 bases and the J segment 2 bases; nucleotides outside the gene matches: 3. Germline lookup yields CDR1 KGHSH and CDR2 LQKENI.

The V and J genes are TRBV5-4 and TRBJ1-1, with 12 bases lining up with TRBD1. V was pared by 4 bases and J by 5 bases, with 9 bases of the junction left unmatched. The CDR3 has 16 residues. The germline gives CDR1 SGHNT, CDR2 YYREEE (reference sequence). CDR3 loop: CASSVRDRGRRTEAFF. The CDR3 DNA reads TGTGCCAGCAGCGTCCGGGACAGGGGGCGGAGGACTGAAGCTTTCTTT.